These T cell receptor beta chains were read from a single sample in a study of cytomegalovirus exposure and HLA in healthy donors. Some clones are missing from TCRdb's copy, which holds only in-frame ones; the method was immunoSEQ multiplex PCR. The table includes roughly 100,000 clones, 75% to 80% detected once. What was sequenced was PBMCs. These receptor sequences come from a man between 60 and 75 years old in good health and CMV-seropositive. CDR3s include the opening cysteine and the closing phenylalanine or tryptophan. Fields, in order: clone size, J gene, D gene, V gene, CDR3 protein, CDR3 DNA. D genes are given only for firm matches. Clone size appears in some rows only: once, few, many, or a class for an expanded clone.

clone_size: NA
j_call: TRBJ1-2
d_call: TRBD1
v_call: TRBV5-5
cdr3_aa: CASSSGQGARDGYTF
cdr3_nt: TGTGCCAGCAGCTCGGGACAGGGGGCAAGGGATGGCTACACCTTC

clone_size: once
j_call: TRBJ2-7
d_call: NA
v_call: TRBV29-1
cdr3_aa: CSVVGGYEQYF
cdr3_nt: TGCAGCGTTGTGGGCGGGTACGAGCAGTACTTC

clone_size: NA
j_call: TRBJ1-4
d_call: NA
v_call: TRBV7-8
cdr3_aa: CASSSLGGGGEKLFF
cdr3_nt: TGTGCCAGCAGCTCCCTTGGAGGGGGGGGTGAAAAACTGTTTTTT

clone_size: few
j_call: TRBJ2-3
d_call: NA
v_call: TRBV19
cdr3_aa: CASMGSNTDTQYF
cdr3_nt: TGTGCCAGTATGGGCAGCAACACAGATACGCAGTATTTT

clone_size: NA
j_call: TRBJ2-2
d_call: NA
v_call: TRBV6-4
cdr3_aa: CASRTGSHTGELFF
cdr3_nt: TGTGCCAGCAGAACAGGGTCGCACACCGGGGAGCTGTTTTTT

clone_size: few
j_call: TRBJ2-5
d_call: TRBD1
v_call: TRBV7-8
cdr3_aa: CASSGPGGFYPATETQYF
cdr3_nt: TGTGCCAGCAGCGGTCCAGGGGGCTTTTATCCAGCAACGGAGACCCAGTACTTC

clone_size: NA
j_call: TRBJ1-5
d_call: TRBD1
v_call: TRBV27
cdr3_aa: CASSKGQGRNQPQHF
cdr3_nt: TGTGCCAGCAGCAAGGGACAGGGCCGCAATCAGCCCCAGCATTTT

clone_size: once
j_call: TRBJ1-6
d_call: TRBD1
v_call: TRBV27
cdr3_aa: CASGHGTGNNSPLHF
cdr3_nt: TGTGCCAGCGGCCACGGGACAGGGAATAATTCACCCCTCCACTTT

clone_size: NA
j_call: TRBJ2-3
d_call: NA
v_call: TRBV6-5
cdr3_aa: CASTWPPDTQYF
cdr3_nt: TGTGCCAGCACTTGGCCCCCAGATACGCAGTATTTT

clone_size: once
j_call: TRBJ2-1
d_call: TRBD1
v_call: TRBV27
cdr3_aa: CASRGGLTHNEQFF
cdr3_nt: TGTGCCAGTAGAGGGGGCCTTACTCACAATGAGCAGTTCTTC

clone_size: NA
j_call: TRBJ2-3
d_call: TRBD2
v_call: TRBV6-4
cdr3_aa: CASSAGLAGGQDTQYF
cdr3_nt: TGTGCCAGCAGTGCCGGACTAGCGGGGGGGCAAGATACGCAGTATTTT

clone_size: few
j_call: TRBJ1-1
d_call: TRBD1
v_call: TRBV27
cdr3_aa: CASSPGQRDTEAFF
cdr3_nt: TGTGCCAGCAGTCCGGGACAGCGAGACACTGAAGCTTTCTTT

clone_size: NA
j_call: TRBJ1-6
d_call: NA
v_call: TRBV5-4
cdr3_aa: CASSLDPQTPSSYNSPLHF
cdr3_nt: TGTGCCAGCAGCTTAGATCCTCAGACTCCTAGCTCCTATAATTCACCCCTCCACTTT

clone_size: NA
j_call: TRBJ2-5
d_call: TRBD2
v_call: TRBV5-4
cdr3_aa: CASSSEPGLGETQYF
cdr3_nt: TGTGCCAGCAGCTCGGAACCGGGACTAGGAGAGACCCAGTACTTC

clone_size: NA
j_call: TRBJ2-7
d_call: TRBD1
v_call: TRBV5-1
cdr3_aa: CASSWDRGPYEQYF
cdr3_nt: TGCGCCAGCAGCTGGGACAGGGGTCCCTACGAGCAGTACTTC

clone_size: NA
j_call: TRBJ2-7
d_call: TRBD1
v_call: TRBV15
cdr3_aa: CATSRATGQAGYEQYF
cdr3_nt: TGTGCCACCAGCAGAGCCACGGGACAGGCAGGCTACGAGCAGTACTTC

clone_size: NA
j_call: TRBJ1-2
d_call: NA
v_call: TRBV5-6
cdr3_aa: CASSLGGRSSGYTF
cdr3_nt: TGTGCCAGCAGCTTGGGGGGGCGATCCTCAGGCTACACCTTC

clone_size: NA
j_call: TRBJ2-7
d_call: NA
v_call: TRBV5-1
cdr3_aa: CASRHTADEQYF
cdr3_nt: TGCGCCAGCAGGCATACAGCGGACGAGCAGTACTTC

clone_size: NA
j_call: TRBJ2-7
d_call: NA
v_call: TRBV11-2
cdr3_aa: CASTSQVEQYF
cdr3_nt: TGTGCCAGCACCAGTCAGGTCGAGCAGTACTTC

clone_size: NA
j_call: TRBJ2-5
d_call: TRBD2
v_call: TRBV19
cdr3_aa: CASSIFSGGATQETQYF
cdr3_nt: TGTGCCAGTAGTATTTTTAGCGGGGGCGCAACCCAAGAGACCCAGTACTTC

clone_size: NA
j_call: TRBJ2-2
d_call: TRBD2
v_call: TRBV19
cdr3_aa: CASSISGGAVTGELFF
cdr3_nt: TGTGCCAGTAGTATTAGCGGGGGGGCCGTCACCGGGGAGCTGTTTTTT

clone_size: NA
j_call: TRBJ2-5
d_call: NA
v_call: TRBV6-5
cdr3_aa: CASSSGQKRETQYF
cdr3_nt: TGTGCCAGCAGCTCCGGACAGAAAAGGGAGACCCAGTACTTC

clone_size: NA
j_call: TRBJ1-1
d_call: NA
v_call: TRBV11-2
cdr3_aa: CASSLIPEAEAFF
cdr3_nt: TGTGCCAGCAGCTTAATCCCTGAGGCTGAAGCTTTCTTT

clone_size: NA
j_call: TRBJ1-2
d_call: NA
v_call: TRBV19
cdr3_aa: CASTTGDNRGPFIYGYTF
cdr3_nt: TGTGCCAGTACAACCGGGGATAATCGAGGACCTTTTATCTATGGCTACACCTTC

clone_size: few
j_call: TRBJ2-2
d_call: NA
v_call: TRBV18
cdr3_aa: CASSPTGNGELFF
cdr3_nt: TGTGCCAGCTCACCGACCGGGAACGGGGAGCTGTTTTTT

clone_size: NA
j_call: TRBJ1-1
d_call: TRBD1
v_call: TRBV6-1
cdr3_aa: CASIPGQGAVTEAFF
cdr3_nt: TGTGCCAGCATTCCGGGACAGGGGGCTGTCACTGAAGCTTTCTTT

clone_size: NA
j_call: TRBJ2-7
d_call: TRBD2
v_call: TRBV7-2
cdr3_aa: CASSLTTLAGVTYEQYF
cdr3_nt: TGTGCCAGCAGCCTTACCACACTAGCGGGGGTTACCTACGAGCAGTACTTC

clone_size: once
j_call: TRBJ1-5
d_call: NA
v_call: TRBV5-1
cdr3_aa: CASSPSGVSNQPQHF
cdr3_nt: TGCGCCAGCAGCCCTTCAGGTGTTAGCAATCAGCCCCAGCATTTT

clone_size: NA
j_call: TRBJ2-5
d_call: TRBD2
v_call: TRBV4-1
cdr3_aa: CASSQELAGKETQYF
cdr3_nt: TGCGCCAGCAGCCAAGAACTAGCGGGGAAAGAGACCCAGTACTTC

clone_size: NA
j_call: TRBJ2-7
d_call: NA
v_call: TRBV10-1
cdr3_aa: CASSADNGRYEQYF
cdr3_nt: TGCGCCAGCAGTGCGGATAATGGGCGCTACGAGCAGTACTTC

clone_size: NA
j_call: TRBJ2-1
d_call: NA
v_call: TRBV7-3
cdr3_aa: CASSLRDSYNEQFF
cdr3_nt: TGTGCCAGCAGCTTGCGAGACAGTTACAATGAGCAGTTCTTC